This T cell receptor (beta chain) is drawn from a study of cytotoxic CD8 clonotypes in ibrutinib-treated CLL. Findings and limits, study-wide: Relative to age-matched healthy donors, clonality at baseline was higher, and it tracked circulating CD8+ T-cell counts.

Only in-frame clones appear in the TCRdb table, and some are missing; sequencing was by immunoSEQ multiplex PCR. This sample has approximately 47,000 clones, with 50% to 75% found just once. Details on this clone: Its specificity is unknown.

The clonotype comes from a human donor with chronic lymphocytic leukemia. Sample: PBMCs, taken after 24 months of ibrutinib treatment.

The CDR3 region has the DNA TGTGCCAGCAGCCCACCTAGGAGAGATACGCAGTATTTT. Its translation: CASSPPRRDTQYF. The chain joins TRBV28 to TRBJ2-3; no definite D call. Between the trimmed V and J ends, which lost 6 bases and 5 bases, there was a span of 12 bases. The germline CDR1 and CDR2 sequences are MDHEN and SYDVKM. The length of the CDR3 is 13 residues.